Following are 20 T cell receptor beta chains from one sample sequenced in a study of T cell responses to AZD1222 COVID-19 vaccine. Libraries were prepared by immunoSEQ multiplex PCR; TCRdb keeps only in-frame clonotypes and omits some of them. Seen here are about 120,000 clones, 86% observed once, and the top ten hold around 2.9%. Sample: peripheral blood, taken 28 days after the second AZD1222 dose. The origin of the receptors is an adult who received the AZD1222 COVID-19 vaccine.

The genes are TRBV27 and TRBJ1-3; D perhaps matches TRBD1 (6 bases). V lost 2 bases, J lost 4 bases, and 21 bases lay in between. CDR1 is MNHEY, CDR2 SMNVEV, per germline (reference sequence). CDR3 length: 18 amino acids. CDR3 sequence (DNA): TGTGCCAGCAGTTTACGGGGCCCTCAGGGGTTGAGCGGAAACACCATATATTTT. This translates into CASSLRGPQGLSGNTIYF.

The genes are TRBV11-2 and TRBJ2-5, with D perhaps being TRBD1 or TRBD2 (5 bases each). Per the germline V gene, CDR1 is SGHAT and CDR2 is FQNNGV. Trimming stripped 4 bases from V and 5 bases from J, with 14 bases between. The CDR3 loop spans 14 amino acids. The CDR3 DNA is TGTGCCAGCAGCTCCAACCGGGACGGGGAGACCCAGTACTTC. It specifies CASSSNRDGETQYF.

V and J are TRBV7-2 and TRBJ1-6, with TRBD1 identical over 8 bases. V was clipped by 3 bases and J by 4 bases; unmatched bases: 2. This CDR3 contains 15 residues. Germline V gene sequence: CDR1 SGHTA, CDR2 FQGNSA. The CDR3 region has the DNA TGTGCCAGCAGCTTCACAGGGGGATATAATTCACCCCTCCACTTT. This translates into CASSFTGGYNSPLHF.

The chain joins TRBV6-5 to TRBJ2-7; D is perhaps TRBD1 or TRBD2 (5 bases each). The CDR3 consists of 14 residues. The germline gives CDR1 MNHEY, CDR2 SVGAGI. Trimming took 6 bases from V and 2 from J, leaving 14 bases between them. CDR3 nucleotides: TGTGCCAGCAGCGAGGGGTTTCCTCCCTACGAGCAGTACTTC. Its protein product is CASSEGFPPYEQYF.

The genes are TRBV19 and TRBJ1-2; a possible D gene is TRBD1 (5 bases). The CDR3 consists of 13 residues. The germline CDR1 and CDR2 sequences are LNHDA and SQIVND (reference sequence). V was shortened by 7 bases and J by 5 bases, with 14 bases between the two germline ends. CDR3 residues: CASNQRGEYGYTF. The DNA for the CDR3 is TGTGCCAGTAACCAACGGGGGGAATATGGCTACACCTTC.

The chain couples TRBV30 to TRBJ1-5; D is possibly TRBD1 (5 bases). There are 14 residues in the CDR3. The germline V gene encodes CDR1 GTSNPN and CDR2 SVGIG (reference sequence). Deletions cut 2 bases from V and 4 bases from J, with 12 bases between. CDR3 bases: TGTGCCTGGAGTCAGGGACGGGTGAATCAGCCCCAGCATTTT. This gives the protein CAWSQGRVNQPQHF.

The V call is TRBV18, the J call TRBJ1-3; the D is unclear. Germline-derived CDR1 and CDR2 are KGHSH and LQKENI. Trimming took 1 base from V and 5 from J, leaving 12 bases between them. CDR3 length: 15 residues. The CDR3, as DNA: TGTGCCAGCTCACCACAGGGAGGTACGAGAAACACCATATATTTT. Its protein product is CASSPQGGTRNTIYF.

This rearrangement joins TRBV7-2 to TRBJ1-5; 9 bases agree with TRBD1. CDR1 is SGHTA and CDR2 is FQGNSA in the germline V gene. V lost 5 bases, J lost 9 bases, and 8 bases stayed unmatched. The CDR3 spans 14 residues. The CDR3 region is CASSRDRAIAPQHF. The CDR3 nucleotides read TGTGCCAGCAGCCGGGACAGGGCCATAGCGCCCCAGCATTTT. Full variable domain (remainder filled in from reference TRBV7-2 and TRBJ1-5): GAGVSQSPSNKVTEKGKDVELRCDPISGHTALYWYRQSLGQGLEFLIYFQGNSAPDKSGLPSDRFSAERTGGSVSTLTIQRTQQEDSAVYLCASSRDRAIAPQHFGDGTRLSIL.

V is TRBV3-1 (or the pseudogene TRBV3-2) and J is TRBJ2-7; the D is unclear. Germline loops: CDR1 LGHDT, CDR2 YNNKEL (reference sequence). V was pared by 3 bases and J by 4 bases, with 19 bases between. This CDR3 contains 16 residues. CDR3 amino acids: CASSQQRSLNLYEQYF. The CDR3, as DNA: TGTGCCAGCAGCCAGCAGCGCAGTCTAAACCTTTACGAGCAGTACTTC.

In DNA, the CDR3 is TGTGCCAGCTCACCGATAGTCGGGACGTCGAACACTGAAGCTTTCTTT. Amino acids: CASSPIVGTSNTEAFF. The chain carries TRBV18 and TRBJ1-1; TRBD1 is a possible D gene (5 bases). The CDR3 runs 16 residues. V lost 3 bases to trimming and J lost 1 base, with 15 bases between them. Germline V gives CDR1 KGHSH, CDR2 LQKENI.

The rearrangement uses TRBV27 and TRBJ1-5; 7 nucleotides align to TRBD1. After removal of 5 bases from V and 5 bases from J, the junction contained 3 bases not matched to a gene. The CDR3 covers 13 residues. CDR1 is MNHEY and CDR2 is SMNVEV in the germline V gene (reference sequence). The CDR3: CASSADRDQPQHF. The CDR3 coding sequence is TGTGCCAGCAGTGCCGACAGGGATCAGCCCCAGCATTTT.

The rearrangement uses TRBV10-1 and TRBJ2-7, with D unresolved. The ends were cut back, 8 bases at V and 0 bases at J, with 8 bases in the middle. The CDR3 loop spans 12 amino acids. Germline CDR1 is WNHNN and CDR2 is SYGVQD (reference sequence). The CDR3 protein is CASGTNSYEQYF. The CDR3 DNA is TGCGCCAGCGGTACTAACTCCTACGAGCAGTACTTC.

This chain connects TRBV28 to TRBJ1-5; D not resolved. The CDR3 spans 16 residues. Germline-derived CDR1 and CDR2 are MDHEN and SYDVKM. V was cut by 5 bases and J by 0 bases, with 14 bases left in between. For the CDR3, the DNA is TGTGCCAGCAGTCCCCCGACGTCGTATAGCAATCAGCCCCAGCATTTT. Amino acids: CASSPPTSYSNQPQHF.

This chain connects TRBV7-7 to TRBJ1-5; a weak D match, TRBD1 (5 bases). Germline loops: CDR1 SSHAT, CDR2 FNYEAQ (reference sequence). The CDR3 is made up of 14 amino acids. CDR3 bases: TGTGCTGCCCTGGGGCACGGCAGCAATCAGCCCCAGCATTTT. Its protein product is CAALGHGSNQPQHF. Together with reference TRBV7-7 and TRBJ1-5, the CDR3 gives the full variable domain: GAGVSQSPRYKVTKRGQDVTLRCDPISSHATLYWYQQALGQGPEFLTYFNYEAQPDKSGLPSDRFSAERPEGSISTLTIQRTEQRDSAMYRCAALGHGSNQPQHFGDGTRLSIL.

This clone came up a few times. The V call is TRBV5-1, the J call TRBJ1-5; TRBD1 might be the D (5 bases). Per germline, CDR1 SGHRS and CDR2 YFSETQ. Between the trimmed V and J ends, which lost 1 base and 3 bases, there was a span of 11 bases. The CDR3 covers 15 residues. Here the CDR3 reads CASSLSSGSNQPQHF. The CDR3 DNA reads TGCGCCAGCAGCTTGTCCTCAGGGTCCAATCAGCCCCAGCATTTT.

This clone is a singleton in its sample. This rearrangement joins TRBV21-1 to TRBJ2-2; the table's D gene call, TRBD2, was not cross checked with the DNA. TRBV21-1 is designated a pseudogene. The CDR3 spans 15 residues. CDR3 bases: TGTGCCAGCAGCAAAGGGGGGGGAAACACCGGGGAGCTGTTTTTT. It encodes CASSKGGGNTGELFF.

J is TRBJ2-7 and V is TRBV27; TRBD1 matches 8 bases. Germline values: CDR1 MNHEY, CDR2 SMNVEV (reference sequence). The ends lost 6 bases at V and 2 bases at J; junction bases unmatched: 9. This CDR3 has 15 amino acids. For the CDR3, the DNA is TGTGCCAGCAGCAAAACCGGGACAGGAGCCTACGAGCAGTACTTC. Protein: CASSKTGTGAYEQYF.

The V gene is TRBV29-1, the J gene TRBJ2-3; 8 bases fit TRBD1. The germline V gene encodes CDR1 SQVTM and CDR2 ANQGSEA. Trimming removed 4 bases from V and 5 bases from J; junction bases left unmatched: 8. The CDR3 runs 14 residues. This chain's CDR3 is CSVAPGGVKDTQYF. The CDR3, as DNA: TGCAGCGTTGCCCCAGGGGGCGTGAAAGATACGCAGTATTTT.

The chain uses TRBV3-1 (or the pseudogene TRBV3-2) and TRBJ1-1; 7 positions match TRBD1. Germline values: CDR1 LGHDT, CDR2 YNNKEL (reference sequence). There are 14 residues in the CDR3. The V segment lost 0 bases and the J segment 4 bases; nucleotides outside the gene matches: 2. This CDR3 reads CASSQETGFTEAFF. CDR3 nucleotides: TGTGCCAGCAGCCAAGAGACAGGGTTCACTGAAGCTTTCTTT.

The chain recombines TRBV18 with TRBJ2-7, with D possibly matching TRBD1 (6 bases). The CDR3 runs 11 residues. Trimming removed 9 bases from V and 2 bases from J, with 8 bases in between. The germline V gene has CDR1 KGHSH and CDR2 LQKENI. CDR3 loop: CASRDTYEQYF. The CDR3 region has the DNA TGTGCCAGTAGGGACACCTACGAGCAGTACTTC.